The TCR beta chain described here comes from a study of blood T cells in healthy people across ages. With 1 base clipped from V and 5 bases from J, the junction kept 17 bases outside the gene matches. CDR1 and CDR2 from the germline V gene are LGHDT and YNNKEL (reference sequence). The CDR3 contains 18 residues. Combining a sample-barcoded 5' primer with a J-beta primer mix, a second PCR ran for roughly 7 to 12 cycles. In TCRdb, the 5' RACE reads were re-called with MiXCR into one record per CDR3 protein. The profile shows about 780,000 distinct CDR3 sequences, 35% to 60% of them singletons. The receptor was isolated from a man older than 75 in good health. Sequenced: blood. The chain couples TRBV3-1 to TRBJ2-7; 7 positions match TRBD2. The CDR3 DNA follows: TGTGCCAGCAGCCAAGCCCCATCCGTACTAGCGAGAAAAAACGAGCAGTACTTC. Amino acids: CASSQAPSVLARKNEQYF.